The 17 T cell receptor beta chains presented below share a single source sample, sequenced in a study of blood T cells in healthy people across ages. The use of a sample-barcoded 5' primer and a J-beta primer mix characterized a second PCR of roughly 6 to 12 cycles. Each CDR3 protein gets one entry after TCRdb re-called the 5' RACE reads with MiXCR. The repertoire includes roughly 800,000 distinct CDR3 sequences, roughly 64% of them detected once, and around 22% sits in the top ten. Sequencing was performed on blood. Every receptor here comes from a man aged 25-45 years in good health.

This chain links TRBV7-6 with TRBJ2-3; D not certain. Trimming removed 5 bases from V and 3 bases from J, with 12 bases in between. CDR1 and CDR2 from the germline V gene are SGHVS and FNYEAQ. This CDR3 has 14 residues. The CDR3 region is CASSPTPGTDTQYF. The CDR3 nucleotides are TGTGCCAGCAGCCCGACCCCCGGGACAGATACGCAGTATTTT. The full variable domain, with the rest looked up from reference TRBV7-6 and TRBJ2-3, is GAGVSQSPRYKVTKRGQDVALRCDPISGHVSLYWYRQALGQGPEFLTYFNYEAQQDKSGLPNDRFSAERPEGSISTLTIQRTEQRDSAMYRCASSPTPGTDTQYFGPGTRLTVL.

The CDR3 loop reads CSVETSGTSSYEQYF. The CDR3 DNA follows: TGCAGCGTTGAGACTAGCGGGACGAGCTCCTACGAGCAGTACTTC. V usage is TRBV29-1 and J usage is TRBJ2-7; 11 bases line up with TRBD2. This CDR3 comprises 15 residues. Unmatched junction bases numbered 4, after V lost 3 bases and J lost 0 bases. Germline CDR1 is SQVTM and CDR2 is ANQGSEA.

V and J are TRBV12-3 or TRBV12-4 and TRBJ2-1; 9 nucleotides line up with TRBD2. V lost 5 bases, J lost 8 bases, and 10 bases stayed unmatched. The CDR3 runs to 15 residues. CDR3 protein: CASSIQAGGPHEQFF. The CDR3 coding sequence is TGTGCCAGCAGTATCCAAGCGGGGGGCCCACATGAGCAGTTCTTC.

The chain employs TRBV9 and TRBJ1-4; the D is unclear. The V and J ends lost 4 bases and 8 bases respectively, with 15 bases between them. The V gene's germline CDR1 is SGDLS and CDR2 YYNGEE. CDR3 length: 14 residues. The chain's CDR3 is CASSSGPGAEKLFF. DNA for the CDR3: TGTGCCAGCAGCTCAGGACCGGGTGCCGAAAAACTGTTTTTT.

J is TRBJ2-7 and V is TRBV3-1, with D possibly matching TRBD1 (6 bases). Deletions cut 0 bases from V and 7 bases from J, with 19 bases between. Germline CDR1 reads LGHDT; CDR2 reads YNNKEL (reference sequence). This CDR3 contains 16 residues. CDR3 sequence (DNA): TGTGCCAGCAGCCAAGACAGACAGGCAGGGATGGGTGAGCAGTACTTC. Amino acid sequence: CASSQDRQAGMGEQYF.

V usage is TRBV29-1 and J usage is TRBJ1-1; a possible D gene is TRBD1 (5 bases). The CDR3 runs 13 residues. The V end lost 6 bases, the J end lost 0 bases, and 11 bases lay between the germline ends. CDR1 and CDR2 from the germline V gene are SQVTM and ANQGSEA. The CDR3 nucleotides read TGCAGCGTATCGGGACGGATGAACACTGAAGCTTTCTTT. Translated, it gives CSVSGRMNTEAFF.

The chain links TRBV12-3 or TRBV12-4 to TRBJ2-7; 7 bases are a match to TRBD1. The CDR3 runs to 14 residues. The trim removed 5 bases at V and 0 bases at J, leaving 4 bases unmatched. CDR3 sequence (DNA): TGTGCCAGCAGTCGTAGACAGGGCTCCTACGAGCAGTACTTC. Its translation is CASSRRQGSYEQYF.

V gene TRBV6-2 or TRBV6-3 combines with J gene TRBJ2-4; 9 nucleotides line up with TRBD1. The DNA end is a closer match to TRBJ2-7, so the J assignment may be wrong. Per the germline V gene, CDR1 is MNHEY and CDR2 is SVGEGT. CDR3 length: 15 amino acids. The CDR3 coding sequence is TGTGCCAGCAAAGAAACGGGACAGGGAGCGAACGAGCAGTACTTC. Translated, it gives CASKETGQGANEQYF.

In its sample, this clonotype was seen a few times. The chain has TRBV4-3 and TRBJ2-7; a weak D match, TRBD1 (6 bases). Trimming removed 4 bases at V and 0 bases at J, with 10 bases between. The CDR3 totals 14 residues. Germline CDR1 reads LGHNA; CDR2 reads YSLEER. The CDR3 DNA reads as TGCGCCAGCAGCCCGTCGGACAGCTCCTACGAGCAGTACTTC. It encodes CASSPSDSSYEQYF.

The gene calls are TRBV18 and TRBJ2-3; 8 positions match TRBD2. With 1 base clipped from V and 4 bases from J, the junction kept 4 bases outside the gene matches. CDR1 and CDR2 from the germline V gene are KGHSH and LQKENI. This CDR3 spans 15 amino acids. The CDR3 DNA reads as TGTGCCAGCTCACCACAAAGCGGGAGCTCAGATACGCAGTATTTT. This codes for CASSPQSGSSDTQYF. Filled out from reference TRBV18 and TRBJ2-3, the complete variable domain reads NAGVMQNPRHLVRRRGQEARLRCSPMKGHSHVYWYRQLPEEGLKFMVYLQKENIIDESGMPKERFSAEFPKEGPSILRIQQVVRGDSAAYFCASSPQSGSSDTQYFGPGTRLTVL.

This clonotype was seen more than once but under ten times. The chain employs TRBV6-1 and TRBJ2-1; D is unresolved. This CDR3 contains 16 residues. The germline V gene encodes CDR1 MNHNS and CDR2 SASEGT. Deletions cut 6 bases from V and 0 bases from J, with 15 bases between. CDR3 region: CASRRTPASSYNEQFF. CDR3 DNA: TGTGCCAGCAGAAGAACCCCAGCGAGCTCCTACAATGAGCAGTTCTTC.

This chain uses TRBV27 with TRBJ2-7, with D possibly being TRBD1 (5 bases). Trimming stripped 0 bases from V and 4 bases from J, with 13 bases between. The CDR3 contains 15 residues. Looked up from germline, CDR1 is MNHEY and CDR2 is SMNVEV (reference sequence). CDR3 sequence reads: CASSLSSQGMYEQYF. In nucleotides, the CDR3 is TGTGCCAGCAGTTTATCGTCCCAGGGTATGTACGAGCAGTACTTC.

This clonotype was counted a single time. The chain links TRBV28 to TRBJ1-2; 8 bases are shared with TRBD1. In germline, CDR1 is MDHEN, CDR2 SYDVKM. Trimming cost V 8 bases and J 3 bases; bases outside gene matches: 8. The CDR3 covers 14 residues. CDR3 in amino acids: CASLTGGRDYGYTF. CDR3 nucleotide sequence: TGTGCCAGCCTCACAGGGGGAAGGGACTATGGCTACACCTTC.

CDR3 nucleotide sequence: TGTGCCAGCAGCCCAGACCGACAGGGGGTGTACGAGCAGTACTTC. Translation gives CASSPDRQGVYEQYF. The rearrangement links TRBV6-5 to TRBJ2-7; 9 nucleotides align to TRBD1. The CDR3 consists of 15 residues. Germline V gene lookup returns CDR1 MNHEY and CDR2 SVGAGI. Losses at the gene ends were 6 bases for V and 4 bases for J; bases not matched to a gene: 10.

This chain connects TRBV20-1 to TRBJ2-1; TRBD2 might be the D (6 bases). Germline V gives CDR1 DFQATT, CDR2 SNEGSKA (reference sequence). This CDR3 has 16 amino acids. Trimming removed 1 base from V and 5 bases from J, with 18 bases in between. CDR3 loop: CSARAAGPWRDNEQFF. DNA for the CDR3: TGCAGTGCTAGAGCCGCGGGACCGTGGAGAGACAATGAGCAGTTCTTC.

This clonotype was counted only a few times. J is TRBJ2-5 and V is TRBV6-4, with D possibly TRBD1 on 5 matching bases. Germline CDR1 reads MRHNA; CDR2 reads SNTAGT. The V end was cut by 6 bases, the J end by 5 bases, with 22 bases between. The CDR3 sequence is 16 residues long. CDR3 bases: TGTGCCAGCAGACCATGCGATGGTCTCAACAGGGAGACCCAGTACTTC. Translated: CASRPCDGLNRETQYF.

The chain has TRBV9 and TRBJ2-1; D may be TRBD2 (6 bases). The V end was cut by 0 bases, the J end by 12 bases, with 10 bases between. The CDR3 is 12 residues long. CDR1 and CDR2 from the germline V gene are SGDLS and YYNGEE. DNA of the CDR3: TGTGCCAGCAGCGTAGTGGAGGGGAGGCAGTTCTTC. Protein: CASSVVEGRQFF.